This is a list of T cell receptor beta chains from one sample in a study of shared clonotypes between healthy human individuals. Assay: immunoSEQ multiplex PCR; the TCRdb copy retains only in-frame clones and omits some. The profile shows 2 million to 2.5 million clones, roughly 93% of them singletons. The material sequenced was naive CD4+ T cells from PBMCs. The receptors were gathered from a man aged 18 to 29 in good health. Some clones in this sample may be carry-over from other donors' samples. The CDR3 runs from the conserved cysteine through the conserved F or W. Clone size is not always given. Where it is, it says once, few, many or a class for expanded clones.

TRBV7-9	16	TRBJ1-2	.	CASSLDAAAANYGYTF
TRBV6-5	16	TRBJ2-5	.	CASSYQRGNSQETQYF
TRBV5-1	14	TRBJ1-2	.	CASSLRGGSYGYTF
TRBV2	13	TRBJ2-1	once	CASNARLVQEQFF
TRBV6-1	15	TRBJ1-3	once	CASSEATARGNTIYF
TRBV5-1	14	TRBJ1-2	.	CASSLAPSNYGYTF
TRBV10-1	13	TRBJ2-7	.	CASFTESSYEQYF
TRBV5-6	16	TRBJ2-7	.	CASSLLVSAGNYEQYF
TRBV6-6	14	TRBJ1-1	.	CASSLGRSNTEAFF
TRBV6-1	12	TRBJ2-7	.	CASAPTSYEQYF
TRBV28	13	TRBJ1-2	once	CASKERVPDGYTF
TRBV6-1	14	TRBJ2-4	.	CASYGADRGNIQYF
TRBV28	14	TRBJ1-1	few	CASSLGQEYTEAFF
TRBV5-1	14	TRBJ2-7	.	CASSTGQGAYEQYF
TRBV11-2	15	TRBJ2-1	.	CASSLQGALGNEQFF
TRBV28	13	TRBJ1-5	.	CASSLVRRQPQHF
TRBV6-5	15	TRBJ1-5	.	CASSPGTGDNQPQHF
TRBV7-2	15	TRBJ2-3	.	CASSLASPRVDTQYF
TRBV4-2	15	TRBJ1-2	.	CASSQERDAAGGYTF
TRBV7-9	13	TRBJ2-3	.	CASNTIGATTKYF
TRBV10-3	15	TRBJ2-7	.	CAISGGAGVVYEQYF
TRBV6-5	12	TRBJ2-1	.	CARMLRDNEQFF
TRBV5-1	13	TRBJ1-2	.	CASSLQPNYGYTF
TRBV28	15	TRBJ1-5	.	CASSPPQGNNQPQHF
TRBV10-3	17	TRBJ2-6	.	CAISGREGNPGANVLTF
TRBV19	16	TRBJ2-2	.	CASSIRERGRAGELFF
TRBV28	15	TRBJ2-7	.	CASSQQGAVAYEQYF
TRBV2	15	TRBJ2-7	.	CASSRWEGATYEQYF
TRBV7-6	17	TRBJ2-3	once	CASSPLGTGSYTDTQYF
TRBV6-6	14	TRBJ2-5	.	CASSYAGQQETQYF
TRBV27	15	TRBJ2-1	.	CASSLWTSSYNEQFF
TRBV19	16	TRBJ2-2	.	CASSTETDPGTGELFF
TRBV28	15	TRBJ2-2	.	CASSPPGQYTGELFF
TRBV7-9	15	TRBJ2-2	.	CASSLWGRNTGELFF
TRBV5-4	15	TRBJ2-7	.	CASSSNSGLTYEQYF
TRBV6-5	12	TRBJ1-2	.	CASSKPNYGYTF
TRBV5-1	15	.	.	CASSPTSGSFDEQYF
TRBV10-3	14	TRBJ1-6	.	CAIGITGGNSPLHF
TRBV6-1	17	TRBJ2-6	.	CASSDRATRSGANVLTF
TRBV7-9	15	TRBJ2-7	.	CASSLAGRGYYEQYF
TRBV6-6	13	TRBJ2-2	.	CATNLAGTGELFF
TRBV28	16	TRBJ2-7	.	CASSFRLRGTTYEQYF
TRBV28	12	TRBJ1-4	.	CASKTTNEKLFF
TRBV28	12	TRBJ2-5	.	CASSLSLETQYF
TRBV7-9	17	TRBJ2-3	.	CASSKARDRVGADTQYF
TRBV5-1	15	TRBJ2-2	.	CAGREGTANTGELFF
TRBV2	17	TRBJ2-1	once	CASSVLGLATRRGEQFF
TRBV29-1	14	TRBJ1-1	few	CSSSLRAANTEAFF
TRBV7-3	13	TRBJ1-1	.	CASSSVVGTEAFF
TRBV4-2	16	TRBJ1-4	.	CASSQTPTGGGEKLFF
TRBV18	16	TRBJ1-2	.	CASSPQTTATNYGYTF
TRBV2	13	TRBJ2-7	.	CASSDRGVYEQYF
TRBV19	15	TRBJ1-1	.	CASSIARSLNTEAFF
TRBV18	16	TRBJ2-1	.	CASSPFPGGAMGEQFF
TRBV11-2	11	TRBJ2-3	.	CASSFSDTQYF